Sequencing of this T cell receptor beta chain was carried out in a study of T-cell reconstitution after alpha-beta-depleted transplantation in children. Unique molecular identifiers featured in how the TCRbeta library was prepared. TCRdb independently ran MiXCR on the PCR reads; one entry per CDR3 protein. The sample consists of over 120,000 distinct CDR3 sequences, around 9% of them appearing once. Per the germline V gene, CDR1 is MDHEN and CDR2 is SYDVKM. V gave up 3 bases and J gave up 8 bases; unmatched junction bases: 6. The CDR3 is 14 amino acids. Sequencing was performed on PBMCs, mostly from graft donor cells, taken 180 days after TCRalphabeta/CD19-depleted stem cell transplant. This chain joins TRBV28 and TRBJ1-2; TRBD1 aligns across 10 bases. The source is a female patient between 2 and 10 years old who had a stem cell transplant for congenital amegakaryocytic thrombocytopenia, so the T cells may come from the graft donor. In DNA, the CDR3 is TGTGCCAGCAGTTTGACAGGGGGCGCGAAGGGCTACACCTTC. Its protein is CASSLTGGAKGYTF.